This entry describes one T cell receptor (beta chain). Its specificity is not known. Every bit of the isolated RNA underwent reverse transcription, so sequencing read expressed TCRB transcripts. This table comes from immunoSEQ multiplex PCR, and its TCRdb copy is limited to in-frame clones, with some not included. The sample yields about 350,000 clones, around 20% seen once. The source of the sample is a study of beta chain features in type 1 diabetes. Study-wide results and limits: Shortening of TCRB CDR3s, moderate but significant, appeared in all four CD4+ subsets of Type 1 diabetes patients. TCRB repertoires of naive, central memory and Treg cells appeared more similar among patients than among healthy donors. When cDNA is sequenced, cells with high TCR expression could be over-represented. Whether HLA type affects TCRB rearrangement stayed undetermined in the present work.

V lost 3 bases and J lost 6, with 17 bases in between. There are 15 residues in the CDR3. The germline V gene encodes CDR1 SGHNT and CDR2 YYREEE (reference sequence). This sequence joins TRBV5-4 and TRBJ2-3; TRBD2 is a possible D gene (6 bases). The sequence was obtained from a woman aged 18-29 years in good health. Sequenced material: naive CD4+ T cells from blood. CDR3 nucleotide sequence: TGTGCCAGCAGCTCGGGTGGAGGGTCCCTGGATACGCAGTATTTT. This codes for CASSSGGGSLDTQYF.